Included here is one TCR beta chain sequence, with context. Authors' data handling: Reference gene primer amplification gave estimated nucleated cell counts. The data were produced by immunoSEQ multiplex PCR, yet TCRdb's version contains in-frame clones alone and is incomplete. D and trimming come from the DNA, and the V and J calls and clone size come from that table. Here the sample spans around 450,000 clones, roughly 91% being singletons. The CDR3 is 13 amino acids. CDR1 SGHRS and CDR2 YFSETQ come from the germline V gene. V was cut by 1 base and J by 4 bases, with 8 bases left in between. The sample originates from a study of blood T cell repertoires in COVID-19. Study details: Acute and convalescent COVID-19 samples came from the United States, Italy and Spain. The analysed material was cDNA or gDNA that came from T cells, B-cell-depleted T cells, or PBMCs.

The sequenced material came from peripheral blood. The receptor's source is a woman in her 30s with acute or convalescent COVID-19. The chain combines TRBV5-1 with TRBJ1-1; D is possibly TRBD1 (5 bases). The CDR3 bases are TGCGCCAGCAGCTTGCCCGGGGGCACTGAAGCTTTCTTT. It yields the protein CASSLPGGTEAFF.